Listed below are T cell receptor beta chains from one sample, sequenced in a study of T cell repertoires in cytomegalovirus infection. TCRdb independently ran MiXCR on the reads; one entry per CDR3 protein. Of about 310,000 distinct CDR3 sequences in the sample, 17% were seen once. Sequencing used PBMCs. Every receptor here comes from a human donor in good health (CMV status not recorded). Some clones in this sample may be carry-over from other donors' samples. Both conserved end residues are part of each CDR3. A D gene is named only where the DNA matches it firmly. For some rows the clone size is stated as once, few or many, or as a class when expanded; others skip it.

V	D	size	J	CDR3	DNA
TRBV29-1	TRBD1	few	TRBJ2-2	CSGKDRGGSGELFF	TGCAGCGGGAAGGACAGGGGAGGATCCGGGGAGCTGTTTTTT
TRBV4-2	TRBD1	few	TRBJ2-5	CASSPGDSSIQETQYF	TGTGCCAGCAGCCCTGGGGACAGCTCAATCCAAGAGACCCAGTACTTC
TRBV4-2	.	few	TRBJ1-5	CASSQALTGWDNQPQHF	TGTGCCAGCAGCCAAGCGTTGACAGGATGGGATAATCAGCCCCAGCATTTT
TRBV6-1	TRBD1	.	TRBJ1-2	CASSLTGGGTHGYTF	TGTGCCAGCAGTTTGACAGGGGGCGGGACCCATGGCTACACCTTC
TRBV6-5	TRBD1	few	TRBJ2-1	CASSPDRAWTYNEQFF	TGTGCCAGCAGCCCCGACAGGGCATGGACCTACAATGAGCAGTTCTTC
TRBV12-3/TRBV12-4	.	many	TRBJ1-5	CASSLAGAQPQHF	TGTGCCAGCAGTTTAGCGGGTGCACAGCCCCAGCATTTT
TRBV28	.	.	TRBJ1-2	CASSYYDGYTF	TGTGCCAGCAGTTACTATGATGGCTACACCTTC
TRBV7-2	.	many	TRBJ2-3	CASSSYREAPTDTQYF	TGTGCCAGCAGCTCGTACCGGGAAGCACCCACAGATACGCAGTATTTT
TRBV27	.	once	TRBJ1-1	CASSSLGYEAFF	TGTGCCAGCAGTTCCCTCGGCTATGAAGCTTTCTTT
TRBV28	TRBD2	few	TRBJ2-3	CASRAGGSTDTQYF	TGTGCCAGCCGAGCGGGGGGAAGCACAGATACGCAGTATTTT
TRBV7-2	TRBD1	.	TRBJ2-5	CASSFFSTGQETQYF	TGTGCCAGCAGCTTTTTCTCGACAGGGCAAGAGACCCAGTACTTC
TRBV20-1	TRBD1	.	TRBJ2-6	CSADRTGSSGANVLTF	TGCAGTGCCGACAGGACAGGGAGCTCTGGGGCCAACGTCCTGACTTTC
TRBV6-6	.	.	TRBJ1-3	CASLGPRSGNTIYF	TGTGCCAGTCTCGGACCGCGCTCTGGAAACACCATATATTTT
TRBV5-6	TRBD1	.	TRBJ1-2	CASSPDREGYTF	TGTGCCAGCAGCCCGGACAGGGAAGGCTACACCTTC
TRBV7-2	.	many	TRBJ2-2	CASSPITGELFF	TGTGCCAGCAGCCCCATAACCGGGGAGCTGTTTTTT
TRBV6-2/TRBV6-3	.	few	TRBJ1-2	CASSNPGRYGYTF	TGTGCCAGCAGTAACCCTGGGAGGTATGGCTACACCTTC
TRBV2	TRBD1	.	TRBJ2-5	CASSDRGLETQYF	TGTGCCAGCAGTGACAGGGGGCTGGAGACCCAGTACTTC
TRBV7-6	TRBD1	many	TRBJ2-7	CASSGGQGLHEQYF	TGTGCCAGCAGCGGGGGACAGGGACTCCACGAGCAGTACTTC
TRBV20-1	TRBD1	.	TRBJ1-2	CSAGGLDRGLDYGYTF	TGCAGTGCTGGGGGGCTGGACAGGGGACTTGACTATGGCTACACCTTC
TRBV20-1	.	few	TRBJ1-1	CSARADRPLNTEAFF	TGCAGTGCTAGAGCGGACAGACCACTGAACACTGAAGCTTTCTTT
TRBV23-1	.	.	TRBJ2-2	CASSHLETGTQNRTGELFF	TGCGCCAGCAGTCATTTGGAAACCGGGACACAGAATCGCACCGGGGAGCTGTTTTTT
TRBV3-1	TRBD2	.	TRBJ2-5	CASSQTGTSWETQYF	TGTGCCAGCAGCCAAACTGGGACTAGCTGGGAGACCCAGTACTTC
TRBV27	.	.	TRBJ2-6	CATRGAGANVLTF	TGTGCCACCCGGGGCGCTGGGGCCAACGTCCTGACTTTC
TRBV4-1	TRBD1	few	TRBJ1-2	CASSHSAGQGKDGYTF	TGCGCCAGCAGCCACTCGGCGGGACAGGGGAAAGATGGCTACACCTTC
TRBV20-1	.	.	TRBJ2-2	CSAAEGNTGELFF	TGCAGTGCAGCGGAAGGGAACACCGGGGAGCTGTTTTTT
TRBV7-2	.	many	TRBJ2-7	CASSSQGNSYEQYF	TGTGCCAGCAGCTCACAGGGCAACTCCTACGAGCAGTACTTC
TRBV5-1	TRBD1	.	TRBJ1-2	CASSVGTGPNYGYTF	TGCGCCAGCAGCGTCGGGACAGGCCCTAACTATGGCTACACCTTC
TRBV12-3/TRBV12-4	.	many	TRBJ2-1	CASSRDTAWSSYNEQFF	TGTGCCAGCAGTCGGGACACAGCATGGAGCTCCTACAATGAGCAGTTCTTC
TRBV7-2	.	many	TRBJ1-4	CASSSQREKLFF	TGTGCCAGCAGCTCGCAAAGGGAAAAACTGTTTTTT
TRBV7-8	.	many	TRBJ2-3	CASSFTATDTQYF	TGTGCCAGCAGCTTTACAGCTACAGATACGCAGTATTTT
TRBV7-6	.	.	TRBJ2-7	CASSLAGGQIHYEQYF	TGTGCCAGCAGCTTAGCGGGGGGCCAAATACACTACGAGCAGTACTTC
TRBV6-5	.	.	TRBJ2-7	CASSYSFGYEQYF	TGTGCCAGCAGTTACTCTTTCGGCTACGAGCAGTACTTC
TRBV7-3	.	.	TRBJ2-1	CASSYPGDEQFF	TGTGCCAGCAGCTACCCTGGAGATGAGCAGTTCTTC
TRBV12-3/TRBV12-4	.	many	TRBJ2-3	CASRNRVSTDTQYF	TGTGCCAGCAGAAACAGGGTTTCCACAGATACGCAGTATTTT
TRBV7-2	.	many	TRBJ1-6	CASSLGEYNSPLHF	TGTGCCAGCAGCTTAGGGGAGTATAATTCACCCCTCCACTTT
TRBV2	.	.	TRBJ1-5	CASGQVYSNQPQHF	TGTGCCAGCGGCCAGGTCTATAGCAATCAGCCCCAGCATTTT
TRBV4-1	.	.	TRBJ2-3	CASSQDSEASTDTQYF	TGCGCCAGCAGCCAAGACTCGGAAGCTAGCACAGATACGCAGTATTTT
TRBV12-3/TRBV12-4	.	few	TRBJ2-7	CASSLVGVGEQYF	TGTGCCAGCAGTTTAGTCGGCGTCGGGGAGCAGTACTTC
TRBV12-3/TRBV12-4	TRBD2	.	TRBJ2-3	CASSTSGGHTDTQYF	TGTGCCAGCAGCACTAGCGGGGGACACACAGATACGCAGTATTTT
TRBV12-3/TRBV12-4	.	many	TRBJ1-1	CASSLTGSMNTEAFF	TGTGCCAGCAGCTTAACAGGGAGCATGAACACTGAAGCTTTCTTT
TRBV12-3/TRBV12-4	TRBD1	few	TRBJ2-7	CASSGTGFTYEQYF	TGTGCCAGCAGTGGGACAGGATTTACCTACGAGCAGTACTTC
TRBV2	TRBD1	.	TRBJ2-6	CASSWGQGAYSGANVLTF	TGTGCCAGCAGCTGGGGACAGGGGGCTTACTCTGGGGCCAACGTCCTGACTTTC
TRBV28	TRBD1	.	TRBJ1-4	CASSFSTGGEKLFF	TGTGCCAGCAGTTTCTCGACAGGGGGAGAAAAACTGTTTTTT
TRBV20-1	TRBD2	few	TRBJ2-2	CSARDPTSGGDTGELFF	TGCAGTGCTAGAGATCCCACTAGCGGGGGGGATACCGGGGAGCTGTTTTTT
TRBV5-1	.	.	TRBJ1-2	CASSPIDPSGYGYTF	TGCGCCAGCAGCCCCATCGACCCGTCGGGCTATGGCTACACCTTC
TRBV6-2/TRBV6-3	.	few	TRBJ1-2	CASRNLQMTIQIGGNPYGYTF	TGTGCCAGCAGAAACCTCCAGATGACGATCCAAATCGGAGGGAATCCCTATGGCTACACCTTC
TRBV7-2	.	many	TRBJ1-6	CASSLEVFPLHF	TGTGCCAGCAGCTTAGAGGTTTTTCCCCTCCACTTT
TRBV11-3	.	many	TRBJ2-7	CASSPSSDAYEQYF	TGTGCCAGCAGCCCCTCGAGCGATGCTTACGAGCAGTACTTC
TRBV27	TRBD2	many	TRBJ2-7	CASSSGGSYEQYF	TGTGCCAGCAGTTCGGGAGGCTCCTACGAGCAGTACTTC
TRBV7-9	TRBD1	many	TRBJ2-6	CASSPHRDRGLSGANVLTF	TGTGCCAGCAGCCCCCACCGGGACAGGGGGCTGTCTGGGGCCAACGTCCTGACTTTC
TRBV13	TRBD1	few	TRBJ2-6	CASDYRGLGSGANVLTF	TGTGCCAGCGACTACAGGGGGCTCGGCTCTGGGGCCAACGTCCTGACTTTC
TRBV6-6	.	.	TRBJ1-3	CASSYSTASGNTIYF	TGTGCCAGCAGTTACTCGACAGCCTCTGGAAACACCATATATTTT
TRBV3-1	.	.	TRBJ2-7	CASSHLGGEQYF	TGTGCCAGCAGCCATCTCGGGGGCGAGCAGTACTTC
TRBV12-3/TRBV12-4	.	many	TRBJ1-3	CASSMLEGSTIYF	TGTGCCAGCAGTATGCTCGAGGGATCCACCATATATTTT
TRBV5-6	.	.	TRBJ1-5	CASSLDRALPQPQHF	TGTGCCAGCAGCTTGGACAGGGCCTTACCCCAGCCCCAGCATTTT
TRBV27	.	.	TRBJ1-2	CASSSDRRDYGYTF	TGTGCCAGCAGTTCCGACAGGAGGGACTATGGCTACACCTTC
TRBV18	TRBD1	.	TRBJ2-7	CASSLSTGQGEYEQYF	TGTGCCAGCTCACTGTCCACGGGACAGGGGGAATACGAGCAGTACTTC
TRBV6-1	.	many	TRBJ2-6	CASSEDSSGANVLTF	TGTGCCAGCAGTGAGGACAGTTCTGGGGCCAACGTCCTGACTTTC